There are many counts of the clone carrying this TCR beta chain. Its antigen is still unknown. Germline V CDR1 and CDR2: DFQATT, SNEGSKA (reference sequence). Deletions cut 2 bases from V and 3 bases from J, with 13 bases between. The CDR3 extends over 15 amino acids. The data are from a study of T cells after yellow fever vaccination. TCR cDNA, made by 5'RACE template switching, carried an added universal primer site and UMIs. From the 5' RACE reads, TCRdb called clonotypes with MiXCR, one entry per CDR3 protein. This table has around 590,000 distinct CDR3 sequences, 10% to 15% appearing once. Study findings and constraints: Contamination by abundant bulk-population clonotypes could be present in FACS-sorted repertoires. A faster peak, day 5 versus 15, was reached by the weaker secondary response. A minor fraction of clonotypes spanned both CD4 and CD8 compartments.

The gene calls are TRBV20-1 and TRBJ1-4; TRBD1 is a possible D gene (6 bases). Specimen: PBMCs, collected on the day of the yellow fever booster vaccination. This TCR came from a man aged 25 to 45 who received the YFV17D yellow fever vaccine. The CDR3: CSARNQGRSNEKLFF. The CDR3 DNA sequence: TGCAGTGCTAGAAACCAGGGGAGATCTAATGAAAAACTGTTTTTT.